Shown below are 10 T cell receptor beta chains from a single sample sequenced in a study of T cell repertoires in cytomegalovirus infection. TCRdb passed the reads through MiXCR, listing each CDR3 protein once. In the table there are 90,000 to 120,000 distinct CDR3 sequences, under 25% of which are singletons. The sample consisted of CD8+ T cells from PBMCs. These receptors came from a human donor in good health (CMV status not recorded). Some clones in this sample may be carry-over from other donors' samples.

This clonotype was seen at least ten times. J is TRBJ1-1 and V is TRBV11-3, with a possible D match to TRBD1 (6 bases). CDR3 length: 12 amino acids. Germline V CDR1 and CDR2: SGHNT, YENEEA. V lost 1 base and J 6 bases, leaving 6 bases between the germline ends. CDR3 DNA: TGTGCCAGCAGCTTAGCAGGGGCTGAAGCTTTCTTT. Residues: CASSLAGAEAFF.

This clonotype was counted between two and nine times. The rearrangement uses TRBV7-2 and TRBJ2-7, with D unresolved. Germline V CDR1 and CDR2: SGHTA, FQGNSA. The CDR3 has 12 amino acids. With 1 base removed from V and 5 bases from J, the gap between germline ends came to 6 bases. CDR3 coding DNA: TGTGCCAGCAGCTTAGGGGCCCACGAGCAGTACTTC. Translation: CASSLGAHEQYF. Based on the CDR3 plus reference TRBV7-2 and TRBJ2-7, the full variable domain is GAGVSQSPSNKVTEKGKDVELRCDPISGHTALYWYRQSLGQGLEFLIYFQGNSAPDKSGLPSDRFSAERTGGSVSTLTIQRTQQEDSAVYLCASSLGAHEQYFGPGTRLTVT.

The sample holds many counts of this clonotype. The J gene is TRBJ1-5, the V gene TRBV27; unclear D gene. This CDR3 has 13 amino acids. Germline lookup yields CDR1 MNHEY and CDR2 SMNVEV (reference sequence). The V end lost 2 bases, the J end lost 4 bases, and 6 bases lay between the germline ends. The CDR3: CASSLTANQPQHF. The CDR3 bases are TGTGCCAGCAGTTTAACAGCAAATCAGCCCCAGCATTTT.

The chain combines TRBV9 with TRBJ2-3, with TRBD2 matching over 10 bases. V shed 3 bases, J shed 6 bases, and the junction held 1 base outside the gene matches. In germline, CDR1 is SGDLS, CDR2 YYNGEE. The CDR3 spans 13 residues. The CDR3 protein is CASSATSGDTQYF. DNA of the CDR3: TGTGCCAGCAGCGCGACTAGCGGGGATACGCAGTATTTT.

This clonotype was seen at least ten times. V gene TRBV19 combines with J gene TRBJ1-4; D possibly corresponds to TRBD1 (5 bases). The CDR3 consists of 15 residues. Germline V CDR1 and CDR2: LNHDA, SQIVND (reference sequence). Deletions cut 9 bases from V and 0 bases from J, with 14 bases between. The CDR3 protein is CASSPGTATNEKLFF. CDR3 nucleotide sequence: TGTGCCAGCTCGCCCGGGACGGCAACTAATGAAAAACTGTTTTTT.

A few counts support this clonotype. The genes are TRBV28 and TRBJ2-3; D is ambiguous. The CDR3 is 15 amino acids. The ends were cut back, 5 bases at V and 1 base at J, with 13 bases in the middle. Germline V CDR1 and CDR2: MDHEN, SYDVKM. This CDR3 reads CASSGTRRGTDTQYF. CDR3 coding DNA: TGTGCCAGCAGTGGAACGCGAAGAGGCACAGATACGCAGTATTTT.

There are many counts of this clonotype. J is TRBJ2-1 and V is TRBV7-6; TRBD2 aligns across 13 bases. Germline CDR1 is SGHVS and CDR2 is FNYEAQ. After removal of 2 bases from V and 3 bases from J, the junction contained 7 bases not matched to a gene. The CDR3 has 18 amino acids. This CDR3 reads CASSLNLGLAGVYNEQFF. CDR3 nucleotides: TGTGCCAGCAGCTTAAACCTAGGACTAGCGGGAGTCTACAATGAGCAGTTCTTC.

A word on this clonotype: This clone may be a read error of a much larger clone one base away. CDR3 nucleotides: TGTACCAGCGGCCCAGGGGAGGTTCTCTACGAGCAGTACTTC. This sequence encodes CTSGPGEVLYEQYF. The rearrangement uses TRBV7-9 and TRBJ2-7, with D perhaps assigned TRBD1 or TRBD2 (6 bases each). This CDR3 spans 14 amino acids. CDR1 and CDR2 (germline): SEHNR, FQNEAQ (reference sequence).

In regard to this clonotype: The junction does not match germline at one end; this may be a read error. The V and J genes are TRBV7-3 and TRBJ2-1; no clear D. The CDR3 totals 15 residues. The germline V gene has CDR1 SGHTA and CDR2 FQGTGA. CDR3 amino acids: CASSSDWGEYNEQLF. CDR3 DNA sequence: TGTGCCAGCAGCTCCGACTGGGGTGAATACAATGAGCAGCTCTTC.

V is TRBV20-1 and J is TRBJ1-2; possible D gene TRBD1, 5 bases. Germline loops: CDR1 DFQATT, CDR2 SNEGSKA (reference sequence). V was cut by 1 base and J by 4 bases, with 10 bases left in between. This CDR3 is built from 13 residues. CDR3 bases: TGCAGTGCTAGAGCGACAGCCGTCTATGGCTACACCTTC. Residues: CSARATAVYGYTF.